Included here is one T cell receptor beta chain sequence, with context. These data are taken from a study of blood T cell repertoires in COVID-19. Across the study: Specimens from acute and convalescent COVID-19 originated in the United States, Italy and Spain.

This table comes from immunoSEQ multiplex PCR, and its TCRdb copy is limited to in-frame clones, with some not included. Here the sample spans over 95,000 clones, 75% to 90% being singletons. The CDR3 contains 15 residues. In germline, CDR1 is ENHRY, CDR2 SYGVKD. V lost 5 bases, J lost 0 bases, and 3 bases stayed unmatched. The receptor comes from a human donor in a cohort sampled during active COVID-19. The V gene is TRBV10-3, the J gene TRBJ2-1; 8 bases line up with TRBD1. Specimen: peripheral blood. This CDR3 is CAISPGTGSYNEQFF. CDR3 DNA: TGTGCCATCAGTCCCGGGACAGGCTCCTACAATGAGCAGTTCTTC.